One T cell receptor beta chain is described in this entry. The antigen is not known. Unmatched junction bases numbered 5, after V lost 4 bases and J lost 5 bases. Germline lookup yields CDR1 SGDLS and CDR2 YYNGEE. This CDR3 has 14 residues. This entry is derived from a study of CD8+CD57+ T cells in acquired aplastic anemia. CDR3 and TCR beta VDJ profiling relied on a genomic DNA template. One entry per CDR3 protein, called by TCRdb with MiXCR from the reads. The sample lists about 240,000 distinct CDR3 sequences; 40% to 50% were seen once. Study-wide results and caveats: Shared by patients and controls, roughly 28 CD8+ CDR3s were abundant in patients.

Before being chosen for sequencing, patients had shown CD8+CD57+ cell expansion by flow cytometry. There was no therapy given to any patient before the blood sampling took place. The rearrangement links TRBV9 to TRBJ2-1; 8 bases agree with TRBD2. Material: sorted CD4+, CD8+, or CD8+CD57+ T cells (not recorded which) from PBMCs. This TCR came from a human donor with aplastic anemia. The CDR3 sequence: CASSNGLAHNEQFF. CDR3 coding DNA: TGTGCCAGCAGCAACGGACTAGCCCACAATGAGCAGTTCTTC.